Below, 19 T cell receptor beta chains from the same sample are listed, as sequenced in a study of blood T cell repertoires in COVID-19. Profiling relied on immunoSEQ multiplex PCR, and the TCRdb table lists in-frame clones only, not all of them. In the table there are about 260,000 clones, 70% to 85% of which are singletons. Sequenced: peripheral blood. The receptor set was obtained from a woman older than 75 with acute or convalescent COVID-19.

The V gene is TRBV30, the J gene TRBJ1-5, with 9 bases fitting TRBD1. The CDR3 loop spans 15 amino acids. CDR1 is GTSNPN and CDR2 is SVGIG in the germline V gene (reference sequence). The J segment lost 9 bases and the V segment lost 5 bases, leaving 14 bases of the junction unmatched. CDR3: CAWSYRDRELGPQHF. In DNA, the CDR3 is TGTGCCTGGTCATACCGGGACAGGGAGCTAGGGCCCCAGCATTTT.

In DNA form, the CDR3 reads TGCGCCAGCAGCTTGTTGGGACAGGGATACAATGAGCAGTTCTTC. Translated, it gives CASSLLGQGYNEQFF. This chain joins TRBV5-1 and TRBJ2-1, with 9 bases identical to TRBD1. Germline V gene data show CDR1 as SGHRS and CDR2 as YFSETQ. The CDR3 extends over 15 amino acids. The V and J ends lost 1 base and 4 bases, in that order; junction bases with no gene match: 3.

V and J are TRBV2 and TRBJ2-2, with D perhaps TRBD2 (6 bases). The CDR3 totals 14 residues. Germline V lookup: CDR1 SNHLY, CDR2 FYNNEI. V was trimmed by 4 bases and J by 6 bases, leaving 12 bases between them. As DNA, the CDR3 is TGTGCCAGCAGTGCGCCTATAGCGGCCGGGGAGCTGTTTTTT. Amino acid sequence: CASSAPIAAGELFF. Variable domain in full (rest from reference TRBV2 and TRBJ2-2): EPEVTQTPSHQVTQMGQEVILRCVPISNHLYFYWYRQILGQKVEFLVSFYNNEISEKSEIFDDQFSVERPDGSNFTLKIRSTKLEDSAMYFCASSAPIAAGELFFGEGSRLTVL.

This chain links TRBV6-5 with TRBJ2-1, with D tentatively TRBD2 (5 bases). Trimming shortened V by 6 bases and J by 0 bases, and 12 bases separated the two germline ends. From germline, CDR1 is MNHEY and CDR2 SVGAGI. The CDR3 length is 15 residues. The CDR3 DNA reads as TGTGCCAGCAGGTCACTAGGAAGCTCCTACAATGAGCAGTTCTTC. This gives the protein CASRSLGSSYNEQFF.

The rearrangement joins TRBV19 to TRBJ1-2, with 8 bases identical to TRBD1. CDR3 size: 14 residues. Germline trimming cut 4 bases from V and 0 bases from J; bases unmatched to any gene: 1. CDR1 and CDR2 from the germline V gene are LNHDA and SQIVND (reference sequence). The CDR3 DNA is TGTGCCAGTAGTAGGGGACAGGCTAACTATGGCTACACCTTC. It is translated as CASSRGQANYGYTF.

This clone showed up just a few times. The genes are TRBV7-9 and TRBJ1-2, with D perhaps matching TRBD1 (6 bases). This CDR3 is built from 13 residues. CDR1 is SEHNR and CDR2 is FQNEAQ in the germline V gene (reference sequence). The V gene lost 1 base and the J gene lost 13 bases, with 16 bases spanning the gap. CDR3 bases: TGTGCCAGCAGCTTAGAGGCAGGGGCTGGATGCACCTTC. Protein product: CASSLEAGAGCTF.

The sample holds a few counts of this clone. This sequence joins TRBV7-9 and TRBJ1-6, with a possible D match to TRBD1 (5 bases). V was pared by 3 bases and J by 7 bases, with 10 bases between. The CDR3 runs 14 residues. CDR1 SEHNR and CDR2 FQNEAQ come from the germline V gene (reference sequence). In nucleotides, the CDR3 is TGTGCCAGCAGCTTGGTGCAGGGAAATTCACCCCTCCACTTT. It codes for CASSLVQGNSPLHF.

In this sample, this clone turned up once. The V gene is TRBV19, the J gene TRBJ1-1, with TRBD1 matching 7 bases. Per germline, CDR1 LNHDA and CDR2 SQIVND (reference sequence). This CDR3 comprises 13 residues. The V and J ends lost 5 bases and 9 bases, in that order; junction bases with no gene match: 9. The CDR3 sequence is CASSLNSGGQAFF. The CDR3 DNA follows: TGTGCCAGTAGTTTAAATTCAGGGGGGCAAGCTTTCTTT.

DNA for the CDR3: TGTGCCACCAGTGATTTTTATCCAGGATCAGGGGTGCGGGAGGGCCTAGAGACCCAGTACTTC. This codes for CATSDFYPGSGVREGLETQYF. This chain uses TRBV24-1 with TRBJ2-5; 9 bases fit TRBD2. Germline CDR1 reads KGHDR; CDR2 reads SFDVKD. The CDR3 totals 21 residues. V was pared by 1 base and J by 4 bases, with 21 bases of the junction left unmatched.

The chain has TRBV9 and TRBJ1-2, with D possibly matching TRBD1 (5 bases). This CDR3 contains 15 residues. The V gene's germline CDR1 is SGDLS and CDR2 YYNGEE. V was trimmed by 2 bases and J by 2 bases, leaving 13 bases between them. CDR3 nucleotides: TGTGCCAGCAGCGTCCGGGACTCGGGGAACTATGGCTACACCTTC. Translated, it gives CASSVRDSGNYGYTF. Looking up the rest from reference TRBV9 and TRBJ1-2 gives the full variable domain: DSGVTQTPKHLITATGQRVTLRCSPRSGDLSVYWYQQSLDQGLQFLIQYYNGEERAKGNILERFSAQQFPDLHSELNLSSLELGDSALYFCASSVRDSGNYGYTFGSGTRLTVV.

The chain is built from TRBV28 and TRBJ2-1; TRBD1 aligns across 11 bases. Germline trimming cut 4 bases from V and 7 bases from J; bases unmatched to any gene: 9. In germline, CDR1 is MDHEN, CDR2 SYDVKM. The CDR3 runs 16 residues. The CDR3 bases are TGTGCCAGCAGTTCCTTGGACAGGGGGCGAAATAATGAGCAGTTCTTC. Its protein is CASSSLDRGRNNEQFF.

The V and J genes are TRBV6-6 and TRBJ1-1, with TRBD1 matching 8 bases. V was clipped by 4 bases and J by 0 bases; unmatched bases: 4. Per germline, CDR1 MNHNY and CDR2 SVGAGI (reference sequence). The CDR3 sequence is 15 residues long. The CDR3 coding sequence is TGTGCCAGCAGTTTACAGGGGGTGATGAACACTGAAGCTTTCTTT. This codes for CASSLQGVMNTEAFF.

The rearrangement joins TRBV6-1 to TRBJ2-3; 12 bases are a match to TRBD2. Unmatched junction bases numbered 5, after V lost 1 base and J lost 6 bases. This CDR3 comprises 16 residues. CDR1 and CDR2 from the germline V gene are MNHNS and SASEGT. The CDR3 coding sequence is TGTGCCAGCAGTGAAGGGACTAGCGGGGCCTTGGATACGCAGTATTTT. Translation gives CASSEGTSGALDTQYF.

The chain has TRBV28 and TRBJ2-7; D not certain. Germline V CDR1 and CDR2: MDHEN, SYDVKM. Trimming shortened V by 3 bases and J by 1 base, and 10 bases separated the two germline ends. This CDR3 is 14 amino acids long. DNA for the CDR3: TGTGCCAGCAGTTTCGGTTTTAGTTCCTACGAGCAGTACTTC. As protein: CASSFGFSSYEQYF.

The chain couples TRBV7-9 to TRBJ2-5, with 10 bases lining up with TRBD1. CDR3 size: 16 residues. The germline CDR1 and CDR2 sequences are SEHNR and FQNEAQ (reference sequence). The trim removed 4 bases at V and 2 bases at J, leaving 7 bases unmatched. The CDR3 DNA reads TGTGCCAGCAGCTCATCCGGGACAGGGGCTCAAGAGACCCAGTACTTC. Amino acid sequence: CASSSSGTGAQETQYF.

V gene TRBV5-4 combines with J gene TRBJ2-3, with D uncertain. The length of the CDR3 is 14 residues. V was clipped by 0 bases and J by 6 bases, with 11 bases between them. CDR1 is SGHNT, CDR2 YYREEE, per germline (reference sequence). This chain's CDR3 is CASSLGPGSDTQYF. Here the CDR3 DNA reads TGTGCCAGCAGCTTGGGACCAGGATCTGATACGCAGTATTTT.

V is TRBV7-6 and J is TRBJ2-2; 9 bases are shared with TRBD2. The CDR3 runs 18 residues. Trimming at V came to 1 base and at J to 2 bases, leaving 8 bases not matched to a gene. The V gene's germline CDR1 is SGHVS and CDR2 FNYEAQ. The DNA for the CDR3 is TGTGCCAGCAGCTTAGTAACAGCGGGGGGCCCCAACACCGGGGAGCTGTTTTTT. Translating it yields CASSLVTAGGPNTGELFF.

This clone appeared once. This chain joins TRBV10-1 and TRBJ2-5, with 13 bases identical to TRBD2. CDR3 length: 19 residues. Unmatched junction bases numbered 16, after V lost 4 bases and J lost 5 bases. CDR1 and CDR2 from the germline V gene are WNHNN and SYGVQD (reference sequence). The CDR3 sequence: CASSVGLAGEKGENETQYF. For the CDR3, the DNA is TGCGCCAGCAGTGTAGGACTAGCGGGAGAGAAGGGCGAGAATGAGACCCAGTACTTC.

The chain has TRBV5-1 and TRBJ1-1, with 9 positions matching TRBD1. V shed 0 bases and J 4 bases; nucleotides not matched to a gene: 4. The CDR3 extends over 15 amino acids. The V gene's germline CDR1 is SGHRS and CDR2 YFSETQ. The CDR3 nucleotides are TGCGCCAGCAGCTTGGACAGGGGGCGCGGCACTGAAGCTTTCTTT. Its translation is CASSLDRGRGTEAFF.